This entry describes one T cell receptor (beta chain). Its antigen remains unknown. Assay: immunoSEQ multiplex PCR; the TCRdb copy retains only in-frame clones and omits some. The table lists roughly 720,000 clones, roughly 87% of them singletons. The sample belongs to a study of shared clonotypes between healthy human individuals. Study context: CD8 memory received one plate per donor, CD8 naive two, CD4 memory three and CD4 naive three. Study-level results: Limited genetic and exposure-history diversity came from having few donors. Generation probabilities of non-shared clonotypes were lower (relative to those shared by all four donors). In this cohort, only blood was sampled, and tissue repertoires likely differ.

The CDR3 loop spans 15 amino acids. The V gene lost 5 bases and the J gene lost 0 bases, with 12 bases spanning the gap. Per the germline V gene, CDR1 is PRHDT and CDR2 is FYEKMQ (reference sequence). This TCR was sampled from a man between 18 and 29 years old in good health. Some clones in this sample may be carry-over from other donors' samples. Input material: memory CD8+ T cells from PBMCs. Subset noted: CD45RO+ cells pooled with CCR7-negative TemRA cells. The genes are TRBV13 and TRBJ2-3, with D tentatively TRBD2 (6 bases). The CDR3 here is CASSPLGGSTDTQYF. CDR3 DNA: TGTGCCAGCAGCCCCCTTGGAGGGAGCACAGATACGCAGTATTTT.